This T cell receptor (beta chain) was captured in a study of naive CD8 T cells in extremely preterm neonates. General study points: CDR3 nucleotide sharing was over 2.5% in preterm, about 0.4% term, approximately 0.028% children, approximately 0.01% adults. Productive template counts varied among preterm samples, a noted limitation. Preterm CDR3s were shorter than older groups', with fewer N additions and less trimming. iChao1 richness was lowest in preterm neonates, significantly versus all ages.

With respect to this clone: The antigen remains unidentified.

The protocol was immunoSEQ multiplex PCR, while the TCRdb copy is restricted to in-frame clones and leaves out a portion. The table shows roughly 5,700 clones, with around 97% occurring only once. Trimming removed 3 bases from V and 5 bases from J; junction bases left unmatched: 7. The CDR3 has 16 amino acids. Per the germline V gene, CDR1 is LGHNA and CDR2 is YSLEER. The chain joins TRBV4-3 to TRBJ2-5, with TRBD2 identical over 12 bases. Sequencing input: naive CD8+ T cells from blood. The clonotype originates from a human donor in good health. The CDR3 spells CASSHTSGGPRETQYF. CDR3 coding DNA: TGCGCCAGCAGCCACACTAGCGGGGGGCCACGGGAGACCCAGTACTTC.